This passage covers 2 T cell receptor beta chains from one sample sequenced in a study of cytotoxic CD8 clonotypes in ibrutinib-treated CLL. The assay was immunoSEQ multiplex PCR, and TCRdb's table has in-frame clones only and misses some. Here the sample spans over 140,000 clones, approximately 80% being singletons. The sequencing used PBMCs, collected after 36 months of ibrutinib treatment. Receptors originate from a human donor with chronic lymphocytic leukemia.

This sequence joins TRBV10-3 and TRBJ1-4; D gene uncertain. This CDR3 contains 12 residues. V lost 0 bases, J lost 12 bases, and 8 bases lay in between. The germline gives CDR1 ENHRY, CDR2 SYGVKD. The CDR3 DNA follows: TGTGCCATCAGTGAGTCGGAAGTCCAACTGTTTTTT. Translating it yields CAISESEVQLFF.

As to this clone: The limits of the CDR3 on the DNA are not certain, so only TCRdb's listed CDR3 is given. This chain uses TRBV2 with TRBJ2-2; the DNA was not used to check the table's D call, TRBD2. Germline CDR1 is SNHLY and CDR2 is FYNNEI. With termini counted, the CDR3 has 12 amino acids. CDR3 loop: CASRSTPGSCFF.